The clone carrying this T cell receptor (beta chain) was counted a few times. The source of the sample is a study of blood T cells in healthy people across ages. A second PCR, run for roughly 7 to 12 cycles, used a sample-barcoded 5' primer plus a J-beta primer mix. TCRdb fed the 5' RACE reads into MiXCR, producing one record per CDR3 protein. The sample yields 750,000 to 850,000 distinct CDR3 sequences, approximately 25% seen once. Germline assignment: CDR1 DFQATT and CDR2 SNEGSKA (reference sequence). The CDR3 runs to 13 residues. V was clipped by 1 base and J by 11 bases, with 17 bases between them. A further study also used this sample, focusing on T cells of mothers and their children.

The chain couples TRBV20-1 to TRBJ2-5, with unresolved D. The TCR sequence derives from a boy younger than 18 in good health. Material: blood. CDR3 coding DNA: TGCAGTGCTAGAGGGATTCCCGCCCCCTCGCAGTACTTC. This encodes CSARGIPAPSQYF.